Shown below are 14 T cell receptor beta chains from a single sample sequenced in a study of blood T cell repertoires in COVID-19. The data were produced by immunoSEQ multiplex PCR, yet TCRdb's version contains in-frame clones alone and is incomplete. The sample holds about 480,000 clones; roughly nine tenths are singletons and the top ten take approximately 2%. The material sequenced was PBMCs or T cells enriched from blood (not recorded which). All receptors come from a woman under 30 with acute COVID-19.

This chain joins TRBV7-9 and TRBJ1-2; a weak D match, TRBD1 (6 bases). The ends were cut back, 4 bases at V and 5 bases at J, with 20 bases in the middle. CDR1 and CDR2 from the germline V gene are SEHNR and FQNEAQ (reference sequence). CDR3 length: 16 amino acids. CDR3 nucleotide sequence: TGTGCCAGCAGCTCCGGTTTAATGAGGGGGAAGTATGGCTACACCTTC. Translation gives CASSSGLMRGKYGYTF.

The CDR3 bases are TGTGCCAGCAGTTACTCTTCCGGGACAGGGTGGAGTGAAGCTTTCTTT. This sequence encodes CASSYSSGTGWSEAFF. The chain is built from TRBV6-2 or TRBV6-3 and TRBJ1-1; 9 nucleotides match TRBD1. This CDR3 region has 16 residues. The V gene end was trimmed by 0 bases and the J gene end by 7 bases; junction bases not matched to a gene: 9. Germline CDR1 is MNHEY and CDR2 is SVGEGT.

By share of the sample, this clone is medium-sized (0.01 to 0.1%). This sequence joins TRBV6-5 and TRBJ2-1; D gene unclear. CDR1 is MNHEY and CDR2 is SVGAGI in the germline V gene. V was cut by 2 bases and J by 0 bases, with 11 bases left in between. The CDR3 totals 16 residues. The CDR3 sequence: CASSYNGRHSYNEQFF. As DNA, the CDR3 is TGTGCCAGCAGTTACAATGGCAGACACTCCTACAATGAGCAGTTCTTC.

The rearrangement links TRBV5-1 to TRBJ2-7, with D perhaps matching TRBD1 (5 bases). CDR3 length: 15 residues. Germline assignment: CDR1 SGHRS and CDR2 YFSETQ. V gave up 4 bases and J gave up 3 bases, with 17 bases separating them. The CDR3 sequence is CASSPALRQGYEQYF. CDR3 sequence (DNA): TGCGCCAGCAGCCCAGCCCTTAGGCAGGGCTACGAGCAGTACTTC.

The CDR3 reads CASSLSGRPTDTQYF. For the CDR3, the DNA is TGTGCCAGCAGCTTAAGCGGGAGACCTACAGATACGCAGTATTTT. V and J are TRBV7-2 and TRBJ2-3; 8 nucleotides agree with TRBD2. V dropped 2 bases and J dropped 3; count of bases not matched to a gene: 4. CDR3 size: 15 residues. CDR1 and CDR2 (germline): SGHTA, FQGNSA.

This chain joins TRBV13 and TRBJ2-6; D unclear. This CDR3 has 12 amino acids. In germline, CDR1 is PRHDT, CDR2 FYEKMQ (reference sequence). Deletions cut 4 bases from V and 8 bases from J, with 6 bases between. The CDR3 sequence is CASSSRSNVLTF. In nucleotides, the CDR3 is TGTGCCAGCAGCTCCCGGTCCAACGTCCTGACTTTC.

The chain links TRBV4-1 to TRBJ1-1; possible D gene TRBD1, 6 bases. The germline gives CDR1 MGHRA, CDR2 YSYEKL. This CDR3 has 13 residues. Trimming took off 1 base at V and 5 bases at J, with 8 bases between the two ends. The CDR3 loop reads CASSQAGTTEAFF. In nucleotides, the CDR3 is TGCGCCAGCAGCCAAGCGGGGACAACTGAAGCTTTCTTT.

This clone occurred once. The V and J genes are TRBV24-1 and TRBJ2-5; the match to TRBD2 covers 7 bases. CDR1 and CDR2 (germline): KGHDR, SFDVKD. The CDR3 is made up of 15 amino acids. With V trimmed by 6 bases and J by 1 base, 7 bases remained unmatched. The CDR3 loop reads CATSLRGLGQETQYF. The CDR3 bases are TGTGCCACCAGTCTGCGGGGGTTGGGCCAAGAGACCCAGTACTTC.

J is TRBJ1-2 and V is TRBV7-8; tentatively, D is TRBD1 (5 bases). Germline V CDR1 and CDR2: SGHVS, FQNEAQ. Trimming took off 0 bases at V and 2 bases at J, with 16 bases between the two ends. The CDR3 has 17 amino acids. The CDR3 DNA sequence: TGTGCCAGCAGCTTAGCGCTGGACAACCTTCCAAACTATGGCTACACCTTC. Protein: CASSLALDNLPNYGYTF.

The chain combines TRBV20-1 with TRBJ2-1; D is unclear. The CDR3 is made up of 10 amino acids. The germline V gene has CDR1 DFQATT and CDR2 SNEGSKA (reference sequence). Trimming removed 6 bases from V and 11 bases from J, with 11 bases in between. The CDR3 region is CSADYYQQFF. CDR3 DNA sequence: TGCAGTGCAGATTACTACCAGCAGTTCTTC.

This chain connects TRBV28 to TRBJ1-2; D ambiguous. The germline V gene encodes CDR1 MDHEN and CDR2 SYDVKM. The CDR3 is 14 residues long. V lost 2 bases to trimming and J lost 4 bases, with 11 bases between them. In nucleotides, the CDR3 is TGTGCCAGCAGTTTAGTTGCTACAGCCTATGGCTACACCTTC. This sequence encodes CASSLVATAYGYTF.

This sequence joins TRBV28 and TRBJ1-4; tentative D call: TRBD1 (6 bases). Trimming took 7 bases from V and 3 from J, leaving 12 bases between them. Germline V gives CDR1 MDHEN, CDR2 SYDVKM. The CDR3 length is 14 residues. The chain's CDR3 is CASTGERSNEKLFF. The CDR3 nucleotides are TGTGCCAGCACAGGGGAGCGGTCTAATGAAAAACTGTTTTTT.

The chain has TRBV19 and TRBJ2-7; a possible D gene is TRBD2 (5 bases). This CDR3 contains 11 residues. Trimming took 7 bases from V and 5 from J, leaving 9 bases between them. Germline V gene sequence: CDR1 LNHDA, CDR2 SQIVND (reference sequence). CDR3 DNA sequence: TGTGCCAGTATTTCCGGGGACGAGCAGTACTTC. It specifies CASISGDEQYF. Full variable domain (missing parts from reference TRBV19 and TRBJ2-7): DGGITQSPKYLFRKEGQNVTLSCEQNLNHDAMYWYRQDPGQGLRLIYYSQIVNDFQKGDIAEGYSVSREKKESFPLTVTSAQKNPTAFYLCASISGDEQYFGPGTRLTVT.

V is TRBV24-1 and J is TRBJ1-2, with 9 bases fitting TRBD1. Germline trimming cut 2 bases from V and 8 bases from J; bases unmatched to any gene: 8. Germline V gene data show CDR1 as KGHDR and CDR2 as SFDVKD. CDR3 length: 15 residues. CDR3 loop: CATSDSGQGMYGYTF. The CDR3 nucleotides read TGTGCCACCAGTGATTCGGGACAGGGAATGTACGGCTACACCTTC.